This T cell receptor (beta chain) was captured in a study of T cell changes during pregnancy in multiple sclerosis. Sequencing was performed with immunoSEQ multiplex PCR; in TCRdb, only in-frame clones are kept and a portion is missing. The sample contains tens of thousands of clones, roughly 92% of which appear only once. The CDR3 spans 11 residues. CDR1 is MNHNY and CDR2 is SVGAGI in the germline V gene (reference sequence). Deletions cut 5 bases from V and 6 bases from J, with 5 bases between. Sequenced material: peripheral blood, taken before pregnancy. This clonotype was obtained from a female donor with multiple sclerosis, enrolled in a pregnancy study. The chain has TRBV6-6 and TRBJ2-1; D gene uncertain. The CDR3 DNA follows: TGTGCCAGCAGTCTCCCCAATGAGCAGTTCTTC. This codes for CASSLPNEQFF.